The TCR beta chain under discussion was sequenced for a study of T-cell memory formation after mild COVID-19. Overall study context: Clusters were largely donor specific.

Researchers used 5'RACE with constant-segment primers to make TCR alpha and TCR beta cDNA libraries that carry sample barcodes and UMIs. TCRdb reprocessed the 5' RACE reads with MiXCR, giving one entry per CDR3 protein. The profile shows about 340,000 distinct CDR3 sequences, 13% of them singletons. Findings and limits, study-wide: Clones which contracted sat mainly in CM and EM if CD4+, and in EMRA if CD8+.

This clonotype was observed many times. Antigen: not known. Germline lookup yields CDR1 SGHRS and CDR2 YFSETQ. V trimming: 1 base; J trimming: 5 bases; junction bases outside the gene matches: 6. CDR3 length: 16 residues. The sequenced sample consisted of PBMCs or a T cell subset sorted from them (not recorded which). This receptor was obtained from a man younger than 35 who had mild COVID-19 (a few samples of this study predate the infection). Cell type and time point are not known. The chain employs TRBV5-1 and TRBJ2-5; 12 nucleotides match TRBD1. The CDR3 reads CASSLYGTGGAETQYF. Written as DNA, the CDR3 is TGCGCCAGCAGCTTGTATGGGACAGGGGGCGCGGAGACCCAGTACTTC.